The sequence of this T cell receptor (beta chain) was determined in a study of blood T cell repertoires in COVID-19 (TCRdb year 2020). Concerning the study at large: The collaborator samples originated in the United States, Italy and Spain and spanned the acute and convalescent phases of COVID-19. Where available, HLA class I and class II types were taken from metadata supplied by the sample provider and were not determined by assay-based typing. Samples came from the ongoing ImmuneRACE study (first 160 participants) plus 1,254 subjects from 6 global collaborators. The dataset comprised deeply sampled blood TCRbeta repertoires from subjects exposed to, actively infected with, or recovered from COVID-19. Nearly every sample came with metadata listing a de-identified subject ID, COVID-19 status, age in years and sex. The material from the prospective study consisted of cDNA or gDNA derived from T cells, B-cell-depleted T cells, or PBMCs. The repertoires were released in a freely available public database meant as a resource for research on the immune response to SARS-CoV-2.

The immunoSEQ Assay, a bias-controlled multiplex PCR, was used to amplify TCRbeta CDR3 regions from genomic DNA. The study's own analysis went as follows. The number of nucleated cells in each sample was estimated from the amplification of reference gene primers within the assay. To quantify the absolute abundance of each unique TCRbeta CDR3 rearrangement, sequence reads were collapsed and filtered. Productive Simpson clonality was computed per sample as the square root of Simpson's diversity index over productive rearrangements. This is the immuneACCESS table as TCRdb keeps it, with only in-frame sequences that have V and J called. A part of the clones is gone; compared with another copy, unresolved V genes explain less than half, and the rest is unexplained. Clonal size and the V and J genes are those of that table, whereas D and trimming came from the DNA. The sample data list tens of thousands of clones, and 70% to 90% of these were observed just once. The ten largest account for around an eighth of the sample.

Points on this clone: Its antigen is unknown. No base quality information exists; no much larger clone differs at one position.

Here is what the overall study found, with its caveats: How much clinical and demographic metadata was included differed by source and by participant, and the metadata was provided uncurated.

Each collaborating institution followed its own protocols to collect whole blood in K2EDTA tubes. Collaborator samples were shipped for TCRbeta analysis as frozen whole blood, isolated PBMCs, or DNA extracted from either sample type. There are 15 amino acids in the CDR3, from cysteine to phenylalanine inclusive. Only CDR3 DNA is held: 45 bases, read in frame from base 1. Germline trimming: 4 bases from V, 0 bases from J; junction bases outside gene matches: 3. The germline V gene encodes CDR1 SGDLS and CDR2 YYNGEE. The TCR originated in an older woman with active COVID-19. Sample: peripheral blood. Recombination connected TRBV9 to TRBJ2-1; 8 middle bases align to TRBD1. DNA sequence: TGTGCCAGCAGCTCGGGACAGGCCTCCTACAATGAGCAGTTCTTC. Translated, it reads CASSSGQASYNEQFF.